The rows below give T cell receptor beta chains drawn from one sample of a study of metastatic and nonmetastatic thyroid tumors. From the PCR reads, TCRdb re-called clones with MiXCR. This table holds about 22,000 clones, less than 20% found once. What was sequenced was adjacent normal tissue. Receptor source: a male donor with papillary thyroid cancer or a benign thyroid nodule (not recorded which). Some clones in this sample may be carry-over from other donors' samples. The CDR3 runs from the conserved cysteine through the conserved F or W. Fields, in order: clone size, D gene, J gene, V gene, CDR3 DNA, CDR3 protein. A D gene is named only where the DNA matches it firmly. For some rows the clone size is stated as once, few or many, or as a class when expanded; others skip it.

medium-sized - TRBJ2-6 TRBV6-1 TGTGCCAGCAGGACAGTCAAAACTGGGGCCAACGTCCTGACTTTC CASRTVKTGANVLTF
- TRBD2 TRBJ2-3 TRBV20-1 TGCAGTGCTAGAGACGTAAGCGGGGTAGCAGCAGACACCCAGTATTTT CSARDVSGVAADTQYF
- - TRBJ2-3 TRBV13 TGTGCCAGCAGCTTTACTAGCTGGGGTGCTCTCGGCACAGATACGCAGTATTTT CASSFTSWGALGTDTQYF
- - TRBJ2-2 TRBV7-3 TGTGCCAGCAGCTTAACGCGGCCTCCCAGGGGGGAGCTGTTTTTT CASSLTRPPRGELFF
many - TRBJ1-6 TRBV5-6 TGTGCCAGCAGCCCCAGGGGTTATTCACCCCTCCACTTT CASSPRGYSPLHF
many TRBD2 TRBJ2-2 TRBV18 TGTGCCAGCTCACCAGTGCGGGGGGACTCGAACACCGGGGAGCTGTTTTTT CASSPVRGDSNTGELFF
- TRBD2 TRBJ2-3 TRBV10-1 TGCGCCAGTGGGACTACCCCGTTCAGAGATACGCAGGAGTTT CASGTTPFRDTQEF
many - TRBJ2-3 TRBV9 TGTGCCAGCAGCGTAAACACAGGTGCCCCGGATACGCAGTATTTT CASSVNTGAPDTQYF
many - TRBJ2-5 TRBV2 TGTGCCAGCAGTGAAAGGATAAAAGAGACCCAGTACTTC CASSERIKETQYF
many TRBD2 TRBJ2-3 TRBV5-1 TGCGCCAGCAGCCCGCGGAGGGGACTAGCGGGGGGGGGCACAGATACGCAGTATTTT CASSPRRGLAGGGTDTQYF
many TRBD1 TRBJ2-2 TRBV7-9 TGTGCCAGCAACGACAGGGGGGTCTACACCGGGGAGCTGTTTTTT CASNDRGVYTGELFF
many TRBD2 TRBJ2-3 TRBV7-3 TGTGCCAGCAGCTTAGTCGGTCTAGCGGCCACAGATACGCAGTATTTT CASSLVGLAATDTQYF
many - TRBJ1-2 TRBV19 TGTGCCAGTAGTATAGAGGCAGGGACTAACTATGGCTACACCTTC CASSIEAGTNYGYTF
many - TRBJ1-3 TRBV7-2 TGTGCCAGCAGCCAAACCAAACCGGGAAGGCCTGGAAACACCATATATTTT CASSQTKPGRPGNTIYF
many TRBD2 TRBJ2-1 TRBV9 TGTGCCAGCAGCGTAGCGACTAGCGGGGACTCGTGGGATGAGCAGTTCTTC CASSVATSGDSWDEQFF
many - TRBJ2-2 TRBV11-2 TGTGCCAGCAGCTTAGGCCCGGGAAGGCAGGGAACCGGGGAGCTGTTTTTT CASSLGPGRQGTGELFF
- - TRBJ1-2 TRBV7-9 TGTGCCAGCAGCCATAGGACAGCTCTTAATGGCTACACCTTC CASSHRTALNGYTF
- - TRBJ1-3 TRBV6-2/TRBV6-3 TGTGCCAGCAGAGCCTGGACACCCGCCTCACCCTCTGGAAACACCGTATATTTT CASRAWTPASPSGNTVYF
- TRBD2 TRBJ2-4 TRBV2 TGTGCCAGCAGTCCCGGACTAGCGGGGGTGGGGGACATTCAGTACTTC CASSPGLAGVGDIQYF
medium-sized - TRBJ1-5 TRBV10-3 TGTGCCATCAGTGAGGGGTATAGCAATCAGCCCCAGCATTTT CAISEGYSNQPQHF
- - TRBJ2-3 TRBV5-6 TGTGCCAGCAGCGTGGGACGCTTAGATAAGCAGTATTTT CASSVGRLDKQYF
few - TRBJ1-2 TRBV6-1 TGTGCCGGCAGTGAAACGAGGACAGTACTCACTAACTATGGCTACACCTTC CAGSETRTVLTNYGYTF
many - TRBJ1-1 TRBV4-3 TGCGCCAGCAGCCAAGATAGGGGCTCGGGAACTGAAGCTTTCTTT CASSQDRGSGTEAFF
- - TRBJ1-4 TRBV15 TGTGCCACCATTCCCATGAGGGCTGCAACTAATGAAAAACTGGTTTTT CATIPMRAATNEKLVF
many - TRBJ2-1 TRBV4-2 TGTGCCAGCAGCCAAGAGTGGCCAGCCTACAATGAGCAGTTCTTC CASSQEWPAYNEQFF
many TRBD2 TRBJ2-2 TRBV5-6 TGTGCCAGTCGCGCGGGGGGCCTCGGGGAGCTGTTTTTT CASRAGGLGELFF
many - TRBJ2-4 TRBV29-1 TGCAGCGTTACCGGACCCTTAGCCAAAAACATTCAGTACTTC CSVTGPLAKNIQYF
many - TRBJ2-5 TRBV11-1 TGTGCCAGCAGCTTAACTGAGACCCAGTACTTC CASSLTETQYF
medium-sized - TRBJ1-2 TRBV6-1 TGTGCCAGCACCGGAGCTCCCTATGGCTACACCTTC CASTGAPYGYTF
many - TRBJ2-2 TRBV7-3 TGTGCCAGCAGCTTAATGGGGAGCCCCAACACCGGGGAGCTGTTTTTT CASSLMGSPNTGELFF
- TRBD2 TRBJ2-5 TRBV15 TGTGCCACCAGCAGAGATCAAGCGGGGAGAGATACCCAGTACTTC CATSRDQAGRDTQYF
many - TRBJ2-2 TRBV4-1 TGCGCCAGCAGCCTCCCCAGGGTCGGGGTACCGAACACCGGGGAGCTGTTTTTT CASSLPRVGVPNTGELFF
many TRBD2 TRBJ2-2 TRBV2 TGTGCCAGCAGGAGATTAAGCGGGAGCAACACCGGGGAGCTGTTTTTT CASRRLSGSNTGELFF
- - TRBJ2-3 TRBV7-9 TGTGCCAGCAGCTTTGGCGGGGCCAAAAACGAGCAGTATTTT CASSFGGAKNEQYF
many TRBD1 TRBJ2-7 TRBV19 TGTGCCAGTAGTACACCCGGGACAGGGAACGAGCAGTACTTC CASSTPGTGNEQYF
many - TRBJ1-1 TRBV28 TGTGCCAGCAGGTTCACAGCGAACACTGAAGCTTTCTTT CASRFTANTEAFF
many - TRBJ2-1 TRBV7-7 TGTGCTAGCAGCGTGAATTGGGACTTAAACAATGAGCAGTTCTTC CASSVNWDLNNEQFF
few TRBD1 TRBJ1-6 TRBV19 TGTGCCAGTAGTCGAACAGGGGAATCACCCCTCCACTTT CASSRTGESPLHF
- TRBD2 TRBJ2-7 TRBV11-1 TGTGCCAGCAGCTTAGGTGGGGCTAGCGGTGGCTACGATCAGTACTTC CASSLGGASGGYDQYF
medium-sized TRBD1 TRBJ1-1 TRBV6-1 TGTGCCAGCAGACCGGGACAGGGGTGGAGCACTGAAGCTTTCTTT CASRPGQGWSTEAFF
many - TRBJ1-1 TRBV3-1 TGTGCCAGCAGCCCCCGAACCGGGGGTACGGTAAACACTGAAGCTTTCTTT CASSPRTGGTVNTEAFF